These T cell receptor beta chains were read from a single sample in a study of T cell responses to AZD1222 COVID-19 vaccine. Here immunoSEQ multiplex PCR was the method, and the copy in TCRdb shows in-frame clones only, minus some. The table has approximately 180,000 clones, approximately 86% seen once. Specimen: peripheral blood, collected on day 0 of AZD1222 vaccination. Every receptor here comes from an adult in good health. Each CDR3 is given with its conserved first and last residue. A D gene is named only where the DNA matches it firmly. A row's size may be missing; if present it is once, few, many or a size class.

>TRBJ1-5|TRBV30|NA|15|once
TGTGCCTGGACTCCGGCTGGGAAAAGGGATCAGCCCCAGCATTTT
CAWTPAGKRDQPQHF
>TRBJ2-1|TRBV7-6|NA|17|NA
TGTGCCAGCAGCTTGTTTGTTGCGAGCGGACCTCCCAATGAGCAGTTCTTC
CASSLFVASGPPNEQFF
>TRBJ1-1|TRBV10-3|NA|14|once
TGTGCCATCAGTGAATGGGGTTTGAACACTGAAGCTTTCTTT
CAISEWGLNTEAFF
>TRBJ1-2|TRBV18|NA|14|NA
TGTGCCAGCTCACCGACAGGACAAGACTATGGCTACACCTTC
CASSPTGQDYGYTF
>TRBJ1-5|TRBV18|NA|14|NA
TGTGCCAGCACACACCCGGAGGGGGGTCAGCCCCAGCATTTT
CASTHPEGGQPQHF
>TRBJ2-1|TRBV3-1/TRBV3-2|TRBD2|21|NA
TGTGCCAGCAGCCTAGCGCCCGGGACTAGCGGGAGGGCGGACTCCTACAATGAGCAGTTCTTC
CASSLAPGTSGRADSYNEQFF
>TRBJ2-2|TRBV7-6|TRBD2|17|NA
TGTGCCAGCAGTCTAGCGGGAGGGCCACCTCTTACCGGGGAGCTGTTTTTT
CASSLAGGPPLTGELFF
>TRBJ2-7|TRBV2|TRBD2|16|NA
TGTGCCAGCGGGAAGGGGGTGACTAGCGGCTCCTACGAGCAGTACTTC
CASGKGVTSGSYEQYF
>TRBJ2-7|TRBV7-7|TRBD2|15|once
TGTGCCAGCAGCTTAGCCCCTAGCGGGGAGTACGAGCAGTACTTC
CASSLAPSGEYEQYF
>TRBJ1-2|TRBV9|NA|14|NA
TGTGCCAGCAGCGCCCGGACGGGGTACTATGGCTACACCTTC
CASSARTGYYGYTF
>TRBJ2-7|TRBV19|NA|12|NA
TGTGCCAGTGGCTCGGAAGGGGCGACGGAGTACTTC
CASGSEGATEYF
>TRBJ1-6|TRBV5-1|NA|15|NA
TGCGCCAGCAGCCCGGGGAGCTCCTATAATTCACCCCTCCACTTT
CASSPGSSYNSPLHF
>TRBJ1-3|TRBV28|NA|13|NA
TGTGCCAGCAGCCTCGAACCATCTTTTTCCATATATTTT
CASSLEPSFSIYF
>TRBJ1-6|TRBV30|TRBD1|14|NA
TGTGCCTGGAGACCGACAGGGGGCCGATCACCCCTCCACTTT
CAWRPTGGRSPLHF
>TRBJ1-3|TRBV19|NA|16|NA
TGTGCCAGTAGCCTTGGGGGAGCTCGGTCTGGAAACACCATATATTTT
CASSLGGARSGNTIYF
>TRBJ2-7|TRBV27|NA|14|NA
TGTGCCAGCAGAGTTCAGGGTCGTGGAGACGAGCAGTACTTC
CASRVQGRGDEQYF